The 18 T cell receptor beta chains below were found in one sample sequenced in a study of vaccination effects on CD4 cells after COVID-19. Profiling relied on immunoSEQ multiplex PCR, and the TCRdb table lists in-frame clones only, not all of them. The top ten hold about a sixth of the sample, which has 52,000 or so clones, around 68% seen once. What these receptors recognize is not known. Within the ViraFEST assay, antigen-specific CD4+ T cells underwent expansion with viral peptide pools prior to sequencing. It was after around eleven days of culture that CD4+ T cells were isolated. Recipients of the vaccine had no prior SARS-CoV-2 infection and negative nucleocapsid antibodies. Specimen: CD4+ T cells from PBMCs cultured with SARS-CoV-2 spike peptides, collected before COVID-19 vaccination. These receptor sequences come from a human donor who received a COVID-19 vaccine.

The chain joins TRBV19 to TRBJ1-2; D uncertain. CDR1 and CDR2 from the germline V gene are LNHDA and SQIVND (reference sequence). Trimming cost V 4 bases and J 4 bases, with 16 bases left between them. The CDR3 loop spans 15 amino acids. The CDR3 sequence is CASSRTTGRGYGYTF. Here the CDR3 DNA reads TGTGCCAGTAGTAGGACCACCGGACGAGGCTATGGCTACACCTTC.

The CDR3 here is CASSNPLYGYTF. CDR3 bases: TGTGCCAGCAGTAATCCCCTCTATGGCTACACCTTC. This chain connects TRBV12-3 or TRBV12-4 to TRBJ1-2, with unresolved D. There are 12 residues in the CDR3. V was cut by 5 bases and J by 4 bases, with 8 bases left in between.

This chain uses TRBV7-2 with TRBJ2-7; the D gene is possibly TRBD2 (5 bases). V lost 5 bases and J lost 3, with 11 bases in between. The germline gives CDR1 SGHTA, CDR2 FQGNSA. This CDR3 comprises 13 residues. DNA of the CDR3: TGTGCCAGCAGCGCCATACGGGGCTACGAGCAGTACTTC. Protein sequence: CASSAIRGYEQYF.

CDR3 nucleotide sequence: TGTGCCAGCAGCTTCAACAAACCCTACAATGAGCAGTTCTTC. The encoded protein is CASSFNKPYNEQFF. This chain uses TRBV7-2 with TRBJ2-1; D remains unclear. V shed 3 bases and J shed 2 bases, with 8 bases lying between them. Germline loops: CDR1 SGHTA, CDR2 FQGNSA. This CDR3 comprises 14 residues.

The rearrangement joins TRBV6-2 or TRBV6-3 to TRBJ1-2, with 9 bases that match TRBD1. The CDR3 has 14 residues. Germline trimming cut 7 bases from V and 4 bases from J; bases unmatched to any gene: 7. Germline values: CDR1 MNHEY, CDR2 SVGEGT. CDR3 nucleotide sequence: TGTGCCAGCAACCCGACAGGGGGAAGCTATGGCTACACCTTC. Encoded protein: CASNPTGGSYGYTF.

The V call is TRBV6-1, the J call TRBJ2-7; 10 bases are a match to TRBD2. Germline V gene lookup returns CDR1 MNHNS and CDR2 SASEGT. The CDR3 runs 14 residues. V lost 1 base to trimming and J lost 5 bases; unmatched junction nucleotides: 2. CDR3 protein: CASSEGGLAHEQYF. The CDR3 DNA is TGTGCCAGCAGTGAAGGGGGACTAGCGCACGAGCAGTACTTC.

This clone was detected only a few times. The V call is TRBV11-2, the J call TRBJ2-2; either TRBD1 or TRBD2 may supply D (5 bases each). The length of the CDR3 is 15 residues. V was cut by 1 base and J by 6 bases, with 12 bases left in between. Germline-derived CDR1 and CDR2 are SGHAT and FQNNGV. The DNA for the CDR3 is TGTGCCAGCAGCTTAGTTCGGGTGGGGGCCGGGGAGCTGTTTTTT. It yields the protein CASSLVRVGAGELFF.

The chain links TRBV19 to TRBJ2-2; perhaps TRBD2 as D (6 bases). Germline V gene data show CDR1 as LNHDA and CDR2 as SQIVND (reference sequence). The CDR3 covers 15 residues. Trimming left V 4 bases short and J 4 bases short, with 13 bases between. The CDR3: CASSRGDGPTGELFF. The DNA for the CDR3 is TGTGCCAGTAGTAGGGGGGACGGACCCACCGGGGAGCTGTTTTTT.

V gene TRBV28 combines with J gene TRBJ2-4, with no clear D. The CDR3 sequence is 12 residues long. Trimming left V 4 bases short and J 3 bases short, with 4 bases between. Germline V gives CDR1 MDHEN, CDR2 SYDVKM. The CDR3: CASSWGKNIQYF. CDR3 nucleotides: TGTGCCAGCAGTTGGGGCAAAAACATTCAGTACTTC.

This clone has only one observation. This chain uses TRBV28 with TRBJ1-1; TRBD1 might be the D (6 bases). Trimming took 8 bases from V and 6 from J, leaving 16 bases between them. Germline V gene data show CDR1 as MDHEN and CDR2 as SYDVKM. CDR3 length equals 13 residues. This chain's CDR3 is CASQGTPEPEAFF. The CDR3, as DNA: TGTGCCAGCCAGGGGACCCCCGAGCCTGAAGCTTTCTTT.

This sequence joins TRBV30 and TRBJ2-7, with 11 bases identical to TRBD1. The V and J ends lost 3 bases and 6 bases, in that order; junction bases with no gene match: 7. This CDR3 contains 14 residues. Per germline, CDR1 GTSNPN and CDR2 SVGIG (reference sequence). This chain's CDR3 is CAWSPGTGGGEQYF. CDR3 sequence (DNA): TGTGCCTGGAGCCCTGGGACAGGGGGAGGCGAGCAGTACTTC. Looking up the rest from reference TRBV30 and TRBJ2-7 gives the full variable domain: SQTIHQWPATLVQPVGSPLSLECTVEGTSNPNLYWYRQAAGRGLQLLFYSVGIGQISSEVPQNLSASRPQDRQFILSSKKLLLSDSGFYLCAWSPGTGGGEQYFGPGTRLTVT.

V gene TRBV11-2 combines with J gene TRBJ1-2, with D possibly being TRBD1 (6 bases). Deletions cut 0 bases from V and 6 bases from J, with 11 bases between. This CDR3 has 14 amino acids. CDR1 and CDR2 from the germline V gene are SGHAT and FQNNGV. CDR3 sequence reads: CASSLEQGMDGYTF. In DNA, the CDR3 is TGTGCCAGCAGCTTAGAGCAGGGGATGGATGGCTACACCTTC.

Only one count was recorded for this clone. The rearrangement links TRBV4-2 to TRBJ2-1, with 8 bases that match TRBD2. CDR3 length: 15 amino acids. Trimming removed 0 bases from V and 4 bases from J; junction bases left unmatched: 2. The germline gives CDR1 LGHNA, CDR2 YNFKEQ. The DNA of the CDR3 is TGTGCCAGCAGCCAAGACCTAGCGGGTTACAATGAGCAGTTCTTC. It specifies CASSQDLAGYNEQFF.

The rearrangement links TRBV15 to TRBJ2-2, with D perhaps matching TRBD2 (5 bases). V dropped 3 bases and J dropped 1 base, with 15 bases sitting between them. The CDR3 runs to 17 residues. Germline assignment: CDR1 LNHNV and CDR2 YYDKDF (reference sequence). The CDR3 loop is CATSRPGSGENTGELFF. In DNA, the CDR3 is TGTGCCACCAGCAGGCCTGGCAGCGGTGAGAACACCGGGGAGCTGTTTTTT.

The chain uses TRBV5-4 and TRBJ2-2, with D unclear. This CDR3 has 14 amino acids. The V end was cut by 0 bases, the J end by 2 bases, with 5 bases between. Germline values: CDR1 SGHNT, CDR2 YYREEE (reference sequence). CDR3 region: CASSLELNTGELFF. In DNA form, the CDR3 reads TGTGCCAGCAGCTTGGAGCTAAACACCGGGGAGCTGTTTTTT.

The CDR3 region is CASSLGDRDYEQYF. CDR3 DNA: TGCGCCAGCAGCTTGGGGGACAGGGACTACGAGCAGTACTTC. The rearrangement links TRBV5-1 to TRBJ2-7; TRBD1 matches 9 bases. J gave up 3 bases and V 0 bases, and 1 base lay outside the gene matches. Germline CDR1 SGHRS, CDR2 YFSETQ. The CDR3 is 14 residues long.

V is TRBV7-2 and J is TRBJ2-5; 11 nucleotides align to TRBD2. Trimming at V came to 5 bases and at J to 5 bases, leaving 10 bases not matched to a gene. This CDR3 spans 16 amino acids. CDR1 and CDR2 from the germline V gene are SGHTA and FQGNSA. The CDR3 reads CASSPAVAGGQETQYF. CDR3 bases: TGTGCCAGCAGCCCCGCGGTAGCGGGGGGGCAGGAGACCCAGTACTTC.

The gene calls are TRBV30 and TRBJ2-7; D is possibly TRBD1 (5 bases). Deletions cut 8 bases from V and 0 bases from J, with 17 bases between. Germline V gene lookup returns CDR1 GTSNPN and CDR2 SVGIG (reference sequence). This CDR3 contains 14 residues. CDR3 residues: CALQLAGISYEQYF. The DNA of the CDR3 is TGTGCCCTACAACTGGCAGGGATCTCCTACGAGCAGTACTTC.